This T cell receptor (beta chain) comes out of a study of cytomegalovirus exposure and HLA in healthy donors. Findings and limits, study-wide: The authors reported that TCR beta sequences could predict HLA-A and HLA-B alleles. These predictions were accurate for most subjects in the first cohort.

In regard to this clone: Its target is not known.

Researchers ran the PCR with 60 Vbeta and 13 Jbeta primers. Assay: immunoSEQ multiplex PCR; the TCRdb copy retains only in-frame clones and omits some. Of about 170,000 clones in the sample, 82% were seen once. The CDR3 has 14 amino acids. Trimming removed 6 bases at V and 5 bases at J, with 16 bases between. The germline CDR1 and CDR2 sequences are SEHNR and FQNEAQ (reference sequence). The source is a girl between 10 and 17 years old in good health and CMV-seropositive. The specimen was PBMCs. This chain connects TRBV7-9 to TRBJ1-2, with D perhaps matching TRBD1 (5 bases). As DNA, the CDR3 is TGTGCCAGCAGTTCAGAAGGAAGGGGATATGGCTACACCTTC. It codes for CASSSEGRGYGYTF.